The entry below describes one TCR beta chain. No antigen is known for it. The sample is drawn from a study of memory CD4+ T cells and cytomegalovirus serostatus. Study details: Of the healthy Belgian adults, 9 were CMV seropositive and around 22 seronegative.

The sort gate was single viable CD3+CD4+CD8-CD45RO+ cells for memory CD4+ T cells. The CDR3 extends over 14 amino acids. The germline V and J ends were trimmed by 0 bases and 2 bases, with 9 bases remaining between them. Germline V gene data show CDR1 as GTSNPN and CDR2 as SVGIG (reference sequence). The assay was immunoSEQ multiplex PCR, and TCRdb's table has in-frame clones only and misses some. The sample consists of around 54,000 clones, 70% to 75% of them appearing once. Regarding the study as a whole: About 40% of the roughly 150 known CMV-associated TCRbeta sequences appeared in CD4+ memory. The CMV-associated TCR signature appears largely within the CD4+ memory repertoire.

Sequencing was carried out using memory CD4+ T cells from blood. The chain carries TRBV30 and TRBJ2-3; D uncertain. The sequence was collected from an adult in good health and CMV-seropositive. Written as DNA, the CDR3 is TGTGCCTGGAGTGTACAGATAGCCACAGATACGCAGTATTTT. It encodes CAWSVQIATDTQYF. The full variable domain, rest sourced from reference TRBV30 and TRBJ2-3, is SQTIHQWPATLVQPVGSPLSLECTVEGTSNPNLYWYRQAAGRGLQLLFYSVGIGQISSEVPQNLSASRPQDRQFILSSKKLLLSDSGFYLCAWSVQIATDTQYFGPGTRLTVL.